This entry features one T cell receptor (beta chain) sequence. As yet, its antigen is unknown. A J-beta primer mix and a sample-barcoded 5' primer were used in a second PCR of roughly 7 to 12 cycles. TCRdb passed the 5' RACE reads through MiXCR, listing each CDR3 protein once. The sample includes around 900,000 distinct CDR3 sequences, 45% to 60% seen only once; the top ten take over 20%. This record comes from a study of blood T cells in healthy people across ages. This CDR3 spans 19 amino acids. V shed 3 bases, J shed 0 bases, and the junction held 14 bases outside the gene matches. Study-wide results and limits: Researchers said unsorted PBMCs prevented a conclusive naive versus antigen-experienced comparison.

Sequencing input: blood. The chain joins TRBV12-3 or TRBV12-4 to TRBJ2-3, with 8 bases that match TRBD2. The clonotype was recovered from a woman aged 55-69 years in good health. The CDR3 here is CASSFITGGRPLSTDTQYF. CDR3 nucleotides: TGTGCCAGCAGTTTTATAACTGGCGGGAGGCCCCTAAGCACAGATACGCAGTATTTT.